Listed here are 3 T cell receptor beta chains from one sample, sequenced in a study of T-cell reconstitution after alpha-beta-depleted transplantation in children. Unique molecular identifiers were incorporated during preparation of the TCRbeta library. TCRdb analysed the PCR reads with MiXCR anew, one entry per CDR3 protein. This table has about 58,000 distinct CDR3 sequences, 35% to 55% appearing once. Material: PBMCs, mostly from graft donor cells, obtained 360 days after TCRalphabeta/CD19-depleted stem cell transplant. These receptors all come from a male patient younger than 18 who had a stem cell transplant for acute lymphoblastic leukemia, so the T cells may come from the graft donor.

V gene TRBV29-1 combines with J gene TRBJ2-2, with D maybe TRBD2 (6 bases). Trimming left V 4 bases short and J 6 bases short, with 12 bases between. The CDR3 totals 13 residues. Germline CDR1 is SQVTM and CDR2 is ANQGSEA. CDR3 bases: TGCAGCGTTGCAGGAGGGGAGGCCGGGGAGCTGTTTTTT. Translated, it gives CSVAGGEAGELFF.

The chain couples TRBV7-8 to TRBJ2-7, with D perhaps matching TRBD1 (6 bases). The germline V and J ends were trimmed by 1 base and 4 bases, with 14 bases remaining between them. This CDR3 comprises 15 residues. Germline CDR1 is SGHVS and CDR2 is FQNEAQ. The CDR3 sequence: CASSLDTGPGYEQYF. CDR3 nucleotide sequence: TGTGCCAGCAGCTTAGATACAGGGCCGGGGTACGAGCAGTACTTC.

The rearrangement uses TRBV29-1 and TRBJ2-7; D is undetermined. The CDR3 is 18 amino acids. V was cut by 4 bases and J by 2 bases, with 27 bases left in between. Germline V CDR1 and CDR2: SQVTM, ANQGSEA. As DNA, the CDR3 is TGCAGCGTTGTTGCGTGGTCCGCAGGAGCCAAAGGGCCCTACGAGCAGTACTTC. Protein sequence: CSVVAWSAGAKGPYEQYF.